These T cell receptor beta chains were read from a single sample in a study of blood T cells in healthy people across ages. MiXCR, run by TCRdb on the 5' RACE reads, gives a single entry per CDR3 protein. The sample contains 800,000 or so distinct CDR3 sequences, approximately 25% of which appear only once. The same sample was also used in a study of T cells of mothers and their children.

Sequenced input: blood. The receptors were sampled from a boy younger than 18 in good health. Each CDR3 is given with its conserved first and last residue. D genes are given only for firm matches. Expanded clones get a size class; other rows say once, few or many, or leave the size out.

CDR3aa: CASSFRDGNYEQYF
CDR3nt: TGTGCCAGCAGTTTTCGGGACGGAAATTACGAGCAGTACTTC
j_gene: TRBJ2-7
d_gene: -
v_gene: TRBV12-3/TRBV12-4
abundance: few

CDR3aa: CSVEDPSGSYEQYF
CDR3nt: TGCAGCGTTGAGGATCCCAGCGGCTCCTACGAGCAGTACTTC
j_gene: TRBJ2-7
d_gene: -
v_gene: TRBV29-1
abundance: few

CDR3aa: CATSQGWEDQETQYF
CDR3nt: TGTGCCACCAGCCAAGGGTGGGAGGACCAAGAGACCCAGTACTTC
j_gene: TRBJ2-5
d_gene: -
v_gene: TRBV15
abundance: -

CDR3aa: CASSDFMGTQYF
CDR3nt: TGTGCCAGCAGTGACTTTATGGGGACCCAGTACTTC
j_gene: TRBJ2-5
d_gene: -
v_gene: TRBV27
abundance: -

CDR3aa: CSVRSGNQPQHF
CDR3nt: TGCAGCGTCAGGTCGGGCAATCAGCCCCAGCATTTT
j_gene: TRBJ1-5
d_gene: -
v_gene: TRBV29-1
abundance: few

CDR3aa: CASHFAGQETQYF
CDR3nt: TGTGCCAGCCACTTTGCGGGGCAAGAGACCCAGTACTTC
j_gene: TRBJ2-5
d_gene: -
v_gene: TRBV3-1
abundance: few

CDR3aa: CASSLGVVYNEQFF
CDR3nt: TGTGCCAGCAGCTTGGGGGTAGTCTACAATGAGCAGTTCTTC
j_gene: TRBJ2-1
d_gene: -
v_gene: TRBV7-2
abundance: -

CDR3aa: CASSSLAESYNEQFF
CDR3nt: TGCGCCAGCAGCTCGCTAGCGGAGTCCTACAATGAGCAGTTCTTC
j_gene: TRBJ2-1
d_gene: TRBD2
v_gene: TRBV5-1
abundance: few

CDR3aa: CASSVGWGGVNNEQFF
CDR3nt: TGTGCCAGCAGCGTAGGATGGGGGGGGGTTAACAATGAGCAGTTCTTC
j_gene: TRBJ2-1
d_gene: TRBD2
v_gene: TRBV9
abundance: few

CDR3aa: CSVETGGGETQYF
CDR3nt: TGCAGCGTTGAAACCGGGGGTGGAGAGACCCAGTACTTC
j_gene: TRBJ2-5
d_gene: -
v_gene: TRBV29-1
abundance: -

CDR3aa: CASSPGILQFF
CDR3nt: TGTGCCAGCAGCCCAGGGATTTTGCAGTTCTTC
j_gene: TRBJ2-1
d_gene: -
v_gene: TRBV28
abundance: few

CDR3aa: CSARLGGRSYEQYF
CDR3nt: TGCAGTGCTAGACTAGGGGGCAGGTCCTACGAGCAGTACTTC
j_gene: TRBJ2-7
d_gene: TRBD1
v_gene: TRBV20-1
abundance: few

CDR3aa: CASSYGSSEQYF
CDR3nt: TGTGCCAGCAGTTATGGGTCTTCCGAGCAGTACTTC
j_gene: TRBJ2-7
d_gene: -
v_gene: TRBV6-5
abundance: -

CDR3aa: CASSQTRTLLRGNEQFF
CDR3nt: TGTGCCAGCAGCCAAACCCGGACCCTACTAAGGGGTAATGAGCAGTTCTTC
j_gene: TRBJ2-1
d_gene: -
v_gene: TRBV7-6
abundance: -

CDR3aa: CASSYSSFTAYPEAFF
CDR3nt: TGTGCCAGCAGTTACTCCTCTTTCACGGCTTACCCTGAAGCTTTCTTT
j_gene: TRBJ1-1
d_gene: -
v_gene: TRBV6-6
abundance: few

CDR3aa: CASSPPGGNEQFF
CDR3nt: TGTGCCAGCAGCCCGCCGGGGGGCAATGAGCAGTTCTTC
j_gene: TRBJ2-1
d_gene: TRBD2
v_gene: TRBV7-3
abundance: -

CDR3aa: CASSTGLVYEQYF
CDR3nt: TGTGCCAGCAGTACGGGACTAGTCTACGAGCAGTACTTC
j_gene: TRBJ2-7
d_gene: TRBD2
v_gene: TRBV6-2/TRBV6-3
abundance: -

CDR3aa: CASSLPGTGNNEKLFF
CDR3nt: TGTGCCAGCAGTTTACCTGGGACAGGCAATAATGAAAAACTGTTTTTT
j_gene: TRBJ1-4
d_gene: TRBD1
v_gene: TRBV28
abundance: few

CDR3aa: CASSAGTSSTDTQYF
CDR3nt: TGTGCCAGCAGTGCCGGGACCTCGAGCACGGATACGCAGTATTTT
j_gene: TRBJ2-3
d_gene: -
v_gene: TRBV25-1
abundance: -

CDR3aa: CSANPLTGTADYEQYF
CDR3nt: TGCAGTGCTAACCCTCTAACCGGGACAGCAGACTACGAGCAGTACTTC
j_gene: TRBJ2-7
d_gene: TRBD1
v_gene: TRBV20-1
abundance: -

CDR3aa: CSATDRAETQYF
CDR3nt: TGCAGTGCTACAGACAGGGCTGAGACCCAGTACTTC
j_gene: TRBJ2-5
d_gene: TRBD1
v_gene: TRBV20-1
abundance: few

CDR3aa: CASSLGGGANEQYF
CDR3nt: TGTGCCAGCAGCTTAGGTGGGGGGGCAAACGAGCAGTACTTC
j_gene: TRBJ2-7
d_gene: -
v_gene: TRBV7-9
abundance: few

CDR3aa: CASKRTASYEQYF
CDR3nt: TGTGCCAGCAAGAGGACAGCTTCCTACGAGCAGTACTTC
j_gene: TRBJ2-7
d_gene: -
v_gene: TRBV6-5
abundance: -

CDR3aa: CASSILPNEQFF
CDR3nt: TGTGCCAGTAGTATCCTCCCCAATGAGCAGTTCTTC
j_gene: TRBJ2-1
d_gene: -
v_gene: TRBV19
abundance: -

CDR3aa: CASRPTSRGGRETQYF
CDR3nt: TGTGCCAGCAGGCCGACGTCTCGGGGTGGGAGGGAGACCCAGTACTTC
j_gene: TRBJ2-5
d_gene: -
v_gene: TRBV11-2
abundance: -

CDR3aa: CASSLNRGTGFYF
CDR3nt: TGTGCCAGCAGCTTAAACCGCGGGACAGGTTTTTACTTC
j_gene: TRBJ2-5
d_gene: TRBD1
v_gene: TRBV7-2
abundance: -

CDR3aa: CSAPMDREHYGYTF
CDR3nt: TGCAGTGCCCCGATGGACAGGGAGCACTATGGCTACACCTTC
j_gene: TRBJ1-2
d_gene: TRBD1
v_gene: TRBV20-1
abundance: -

CDR3aa: CATSDLQTSSYNEQFF
CDR3nt: TGTGCCACCAGTGATTTGCAGACTAGCAGCTACAATGAGCAGTTCTTC
j_gene: TRBJ2-1
d_gene: TRBD2
v_gene: TRBV24-1
abundance: few

CDR3aa: CASSASTGYQPQHF
CDR3nt: TGTGCCAGCAGTGCCTCAACAGGGTATCAGCCCCAGCATTTT
j_gene: TRBJ1-5
d_gene: -
v_gene: TRBV27
abundance: few

CDR3aa: CASSITSGGANNEQFF
CDR3nt: TGTGCCAGTAGTATAACTAGCGGGGGGGCTAACAATGAGCAGTTCTTC
j_gene: TRBJ2-1
d_gene: TRBD2
v_gene: TRBV19
abundance: -

CDR3aa: CASSLDVSPFFDLAAF
CDR3nt: TGTGCCAGCAGCTTAGATGTTAGCCCCTTTTTCGACCTAGCGGCTTTT
j_gene: TRBJ2-3
d_gene: TRBD2
v_gene: TRBV7-6
abundance: -

CDR3aa: CASSPIRSSSSYNEQFF
CDR3nt: TGTGCCAGCAGCCCCATTCGGAGCAGTAGCTCCTACAATGAGCAGTTCTTC
j_gene: TRBJ2-1
d_gene: -
v_gene: TRBV7-2
abundance: -

CDR3aa: CASSPKSGTGDYEQYF
CDR3nt: TGCGCCAGCAGCCCTAAGTCGGGAACAGGGGACTACGAGCAGTACTTC
j_gene: TRBJ2-7
d_gene: TRBD1
v_gene: TRBV5-1
abundance: -

CDR3aa: CSASAGAATYNEQFF
CDR3nt: TGCAGCGCCAGCGCTGGGGCAGCAACCTACAATGAGCAGTTCTTC
j_gene: TRBJ2-1
d_gene: -
v_gene: TRBV29-1
abundance: few

CDR3aa: CASSLWGQGVNEQFF
CDR3nt: TGTGCCAGCAGCTTATGGGGACAGGGGGTTAATGAGCAGTTCTTC
j_gene: TRBJ2-1
d_gene: TRBD1
v_gene: TRBV7-9
abundance: -

CDR3aa: CSVAPQGSAYGYTF
CDR3nt: TGCAGCGTGGCACCACAGGGATCCGCCTATGGCTACACCTTC
j_gene: TRBJ1-2
d_gene: -
v_gene: TRBV29-1
abundance: -

CDR3aa: CASSPGQVDSGANVLTF
CDR3nt: TGTGCCAGCAGCCCCGGACAGGTCGACTCTGGGGCCAACGTCCTGACTTTC
j_gene: TRBJ2-6
d_gene: TRBD1
v_gene: TRBV7-9
abundance: -

CDR3aa: CASSPERGPYQETQYF
CDR3nt: TGTGCCAGCAGCCCCGAGCGGGGCCCTTACCAAGAGACCCAGTACTTC
j_gene: TRBJ2-5
d_gene: TRBD2
v_gene: TRBV6-2/TRBV6-3
abundance: -

CDR3aa: CASSLSVRGRLNQETQYF
CDR3nt: TGCGCCAGCAGCTTGTCTGTACGTGGCAGGCTGAACCAAGAGACCCAGTACTTC
j_gene: TRBJ2-5
d_gene: -
v_gene: TRBV5-1
abundance: -

CDR3aa: CASSSGSRTEAFF
CDR3nt: TGCGCCAGCAGTTCCGGGTCTCGTACTGAAGCTTTCTTT
j_gene: TRBJ1-1
d_gene: -
v_gene: TRBV5-1
abundance: -

CDR3aa: CASSDRGVSEKLFF
CDR3nt: TGTGCCAGCAGTGACAGGGGAGTTAGCGAAAAACTGTTTTTT
j_gene: TRBJ1-4
d_gene: -
v_gene: TRBV6-1
abundance: -

CDR3aa: CATSEGVNSYNEQFF
CDR3nt: TGTGCCACCAGTGAAGGCGTCAACTCCTACAATGAGCAGTTCTTC
j_gene: TRBJ2-1
d_gene: -
v_gene: TRBV24-1
abundance: -

CDR3aa: CASRGGLDPYNEQFF
CDR3nt: TGTGCCAGCAGGGGAGGGCTGGACCCATACAATGAGCAGTTCTTC
j_gene: TRBJ2-1
d_gene: TRBD2
v_gene: TRBV2
abundance: few

CDR3aa: CATREDRVNNQPQHF
CDR3nt: TGTGCCACCCGGGAGGACAGGGTAAACAATCAGCCCCAGCATTTT
j_gene: TRBJ1-5
d_gene: TRBD1
v_gene: TRBV6-2/TRBV6-3
abundance: few

CDR3aa: CASSLKGQITVPYEQYF
CDR3nt: TGTGCCAGCAGTTTGAAGGGACAGATTACAGTCCCCTACGAGCAGTACTTC
j_gene: TRBJ2-7
d_gene: TRBD1
v_gene: TRBV27
abundance: few

CDR3aa: CASSVQDFGEQYF
CDR3nt: TGTGCCAGTAGTGTACAGGACTTTGGCGAGCAGTACTTC
j_gene: TRBJ2-7
d_gene: -
v_gene: TRBV19
abundance: few

CDR3aa: CATSPGLPGGTQYF
CDR3nt: TGTGCCACCAGCCCCGGCCTTCCCGGGGGGACCCAGTACTTC
j_gene: TRBJ2-5
d_gene: -
v_gene: TRBV15
abundance: few

CDR3aa: CASSSASGKPDTQYF
CDR3nt: TGTGCCAGCAGCTCAGCTAGCGGGAAACCAGATACGCAGTATTTT
j_gene: TRBJ2-3
d_gene: TRBD2
v_gene: TRBV7-2
abundance: -

CDR3aa: CASSYVLGEGGYTF
CDR3nt: TGTGCCAGCAGTTACGTTCTTGGGGAAGGAGGCTACACCTTC
j_gene: TRBJ1-2
d_gene: -
v_gene: TRBV6-5
abundance: -

CDR3aa: CASSDAPGSYNEQFF
CDR3nt: TGTGCCAGCAGTGACGCCCCCGGCAGTTACAATGAGCAGTTCTTC
j_gene: TRBJ2-1
d_gene: -
v_gene: TRBV6-4
abundance: -

CDR3aa: CASRSPGGIGELFF
CDR3nt: TGTGCCAGCAGATCCCCTGGGGGCATCGGGGAGCTGTTTTTT
j_gene: TRBJ2-2
d_gene: -
v_gene: TRBV12-3/TRBV12-4
abundance: -

CDR3aa: CSAQTGVYNEQFF
CDR3nt: TGCAGTGCCCAGACAGGGGTTTACAATGAGCAGTTCTTC
j_gene: TRBJ2-1
d_gene: TRBD1
v_gene: TRBV20-1
abundance: -

CDR3aa: CASSSREGPNTEAFF
CDR3nt: TGTGCCAGCAGCTCCCGGGAGGGCCCGAACACTGAAGCTTTCTTT
j_gene: TRBJ1-1
d_gene: -
v_gene: TRBV7-8
abundance: -

CDR3aa: CSARGRGHQETQYF
CDR3nt: TGCAGTGCTAGAGGACGCGGGCACCAAGAGACCCAGTACTTC
j_gene: TRBJ2-5
d_gene: -
v_gene: TRBV20-1
abundance: -

CDR3aa: CASSLALGELYNEQFF
CDR3nt: TGTGCCAGCAGCTTAGCGCTCGGGGAGCTCTACAATGAGCAGTTCTTC
j_gene: TRBJ2-1
d_gene: -
v_gene: TRBV7-9
abundance: -

CDR3aa: CASIPRTSGSNEQFF
CDR3nt: TGTGCCAGCATTCCCCGGACTAGCGGGAGTAATGAGCAGTTCTTC
j_gene: TRBJ2-1
d_gene: TRBD2
v_gene: TRBV6-2/TRBV6-3
abundance: -

CDR3aa: CASSDGYNEQFF
CDR3nt: TGTGCCAGCAGTGACGGCTACAATGAGCAGTTCTTC
j_gene: TRBJ2-1
d_gene: -
v_gene: TRBV6-4
abundance: many

CDR3aa: CASSAGQIYNEQFF
CDR3nt: TGTGCCAGCAGCGCGGGACAGATTTACAATGAGCAGTTCTTC
j_gene: TRBJ2-1
d_gene: -
v_gene: TRBV5-4
abundance: few

CDR3aa: CASSLWQLNNEQFF
CDR3nt: TGTGCCAGCAGCTTGTGGCAGCTGAACAATGAGCAGTTCTTC
j_gene: TRBJ2-1
d_gene: -
v_gene: TRBV5-6
abundance: few

CDR3aa: CASSAGTEKIQETQYF
CDR3nt: TGTGCCAGCAGCGCTGGTACGGAGAAAATACAAGAGACCCAGTACTTC
j_gene: TRBJ2-5
d_gene: -
v_gene: TRBV9
abundance: -